A selection of T cell receptor beta chains follows, all from one sample in a study of patients and donors after allogeneic stem cell transplantation. Each CDR3 protein is one row after TCRdb ran MiXCR on the RT-PCR reads. The sample carries 400,000 to 500,000 distinct CDR3 sequences, about a sixth recorded once. Material for sequencing was blood, either unsorted or a sorted T cell fraction (not recorded which). Receptor source: a human donor who was either an allogeneic HSCT recipient or a stem cell or donor lymphocyte infusion donor (not recorded which). It is not recorded whose cells these are; they may come from a transplant donor. Each CDR3 is given with its conserved first and last residue. The order of the fields is V gene, D gene, CDR3 length, J gene, clone size, CDR3 protein, CDR3 DNA. The D gene is left open where the match is weak. Clone size is given for some rows only: seen once, a few or many times, or a class if the clone is expanded.

V: TRBV6-4
D: .
length: 13
J: TRBJ1-1
size: .
CDR3: CATSDRVGTEAFF
DNA: TGTGCCACCAGTGACCGAGTCGGGACTGAAGCTTTCTTT

V: TRBV6-5
D: TRBD2
length: 16
J: TRBJ2-5
size: .
CDR3: CASSYSKGGTRETQYF
DNA: TGTGCCAGCAGTTACTCGAAGGGTGGGACTAGGGAGACCCAGTACTTC

V: TRBV5-6
D: .
length: 15
J: TRBJ1-1
size: .
CDR3: CASSFPPGPQGEAFF
DNA: TGTGCCAGCAGCTTCCCCCCCGGTCCTCAAGGGGAAGCTTTCTTT

V: TRBV27
D: TRBD1
length: 11
J: TRBJ1-5
size: .
CDR3: CAAGGHQPQHF
DNA: TGTGCCGCAGGGGGCCATCAGCCCCAGCATTTT

V: TRBV7-9
D: TRBD2
length: 15
J: TRBJ2-1
size: .
CDR3: CASREWREGPDEQFF
DNA: TGTGCCAGCAGGGAGTGGCGGGAGGGCCCCGATGAGCAGTTCTTC

V: TRBV5-1
D: TRBD1
length: 13
J: TRBJ2-7
size: .
CDR3: CASSWTGGGEQYF
DNA: TGCGCCAGCAGCTGGACAGGGGGCGGCGAGCAGTACTTC

V: TRBV29-1
D: TRBD1
length: 13
J: TRBJ1-2
size: .
CDR3: CSVLGQGIYGYTF
DNA: TGCAGCGTCCTCGGACAGGGGATCTATGGCTACACCTTC

V: TRBV12-3/TRBV12-4
D: .
length: 14
J: TRBJ1-2
size: .
CDR3: CASSLLGVNYGYTF
DNA: TGTGCCAGCAGTTTATTGGGAGTTAACTATGGCTACACCTTC

V: TRBV7-3
D: .
length: 13
J: TRBJ2-2
size: few
CDR3: CASSLKGAGELFF
DNA: TGTGCCAGCAGCTTAAAAGGGGCCGGGGAGCTGTTTTTT

V: TRBV2
D: .
length: 14
J: TRBJ1-5
size: .
CDR3: CASRGAGLGQPQHF
DNA: TGTGCCAGCAGAGGAGCAGGGTTGGGTCAGCCCCAGCATTTT

V: TRBV4-1
D: .
length: 15
J: TRBJ2-3
size: .
CDR3: CASSQLYLDTDTQYF
DNA: TGCGCCAGCAGCCAACTTTATTTAGACACAGATACGCAGTATTTT

V: TRBV4-1
D: .
length: 13
J: TRBJ1-2
size: many
CDR3: CASSQGAGYGYTF
DNA: TGCGCCAGCAGCCAAGGCGCAGGCTATGGCTACACCTTC

V: TRBV9
D: .
length: 11
J: TRBJ2-5
size: .
CDR3: CASSRLQTQYF
DNA: TGTGCCAGCAGCAGGCTACAGACCCAGTACTTC

V: TRBV10-3
D: TRBD2
length: 13
J: TRBJ2-3
size: .
CDR3: CAGGTSGADTQYF
DNA: TGTGCCGGCGGGACTAGCGGGGCAGATACGCAGTATTTT

V: TRBV29-1
D: .
length: 13
J: TRBJ1-4
size: many
CDR3: CSARPRADEKLFF
DNA: TGCAGCGCCCGACCCCGGGCGGATGAAAAACTGTTTTTT

V: TRBV29-1
D: .
length: 13
J: TRBJ2-7
size: many
CDR3: CSVGTPTLYEQYF
DNA: TGCAGCGTTGGGACACCGACCCTCTACGAGCAGTACTTC

V: TRBV7-9
D: .
length: 15
J: TRBJ2-7
size: few
CDR3: CASSLTGGSKDEQYF
DNA: TGTGCCAGCAGCTTAACAGGAGGTTCAAAGGACGAGCAGTACTTC

V: TRBV20-1
D: TRBD2
length: 15
J: TRBJ2-3
size: many
CDR3: CSARSGTSGTDTQYF
DNA: TGCAGTGCTAGATCCGGGACTAGCGGGACAGATACGCAGTATTTT

V: TRBV7-9
D: .
length: 14
J: TRBJ2-7
size: few
CDR3: CASSAGRHSYEQYF
DNA: TGTGCCAGCAGCGCCGGACGGCACTCCTACGAGCAGTACTTC

V: TRBV28
D: .
length: 13
J: TRBJ2-2
size: .
CDR3: CASISGKTGELFF
DNA: TGTGCCAGCATTTCGGGGAAAACCGGGGAGCTGTTTTTT

V: TRBV21-1
D: .
length: 17
J: TRBJ2-2
size: .
CDR3: CASSKGTGGTDTGELFF
DNA: TGTGCCAGCAGCAAAGGAACGGGGGGGACGGACACCGGGGAGCTGTTTTTT

V: TRBV6-5
D: TRBD1
length: 14
J: TRBJ1-2
size: few
CDR3: CASSYSPGGEGYTF
DNA: TGTGCCAGCAGTTACTCACCAGGGGGCGAGGGCTACACCTTC

V: TRBV7-9
D: .
length: 16
J: TRBJ2-3
size: many
CDR3: CASSFASGGDTDTQYF
DNA: TGTGCCAGCAGCTTCGCTTCTGGGGGTGACACAGATACGCAGTATTTT

V: TRBV5-1
D: .
length: 13
J: TRBJ2-1
size: few
CDR3: CASSPDRGNEQFF
DNA: TGCGCCAGCAGCCCCGACAGAGGCAATGAGCAGTTCTTC

V: TRBV7-9
D: TRBD1
length: 13
J: TRBJ2-7
size: few
CDR3: CASSWGQGGEQYF
DNA: TGTGCCAGCAGCTGGGGACAGGGGGGTGAGCAGTACTTC

V: TRBV30
D: .
length: 15
J: TRBJ1-4
size: many
CDR3: CAWSPGGATNEKLFF
DNA: TGTGCCTGGAGCCCTGGCGGAGCAACTAATGAAAAACTGTTTTTT

V: TRBV4-3
D: .
length: 13
J: TRBJ2-3
size: few
CDR3: CASSQDWTDTQYF
DNA: TGCGCCAGCAGCCAAGATTGGACAGATACGCAGTATTTT

V: TRBV11-3
D: .
length: 17
J: TRBJ2-7
size: .
CDR3: CASSLGMGTSASYEQYF
DNA: TGTGCCAGCAGTTTAGGTATGGGGACTTCCGCTAGCTACGAGCAGTACTTC

V: TRBV2
D: .
length: 13
J: TRBJ2-7
size: many
CDR3: CASSYRGGGEQYF
DNA: TGTGCCAGCAGTTACAGGGGAGGGGGCGAGCAGTACTTC

V: TRBV20-1
D: .
length: 12
J: TRBJ2-1
size: .
CDR3: CSVGYSYNEQFF
DNA: TGCAGTGTCGGGTACAGCTACAATGAGCAGTTCTTC

V: TRBV5-1
D: .
length: 12
J: TRBJ2-5
size: few
CDR3: CASSTGKETQYF
DNA: TGCGCCAGCAGCACAGGGAAAGAGACCCAGTACTTC

V: TRBV19
D: .
length: 15
J: TRBJ2-3
size: few
CDR3: CASRGGALGTDTQYF
DNA: TGTGCCAGTAGGGGGGGCGCCCTTGGGACAGATACGCAGTATTTT

V: TRBV12-3/TRBV12-4
D: .
length: 12
J: TRBJ1-4
size: .
CDR3: CASRVRWGKLFF
DNA: TGTGCCAGCAGAGTTAGATGGGGAAAACTGTTTTTT

V: TRBV3-1
D: .
length: 16
J: TRBJ2-1
size: .
CDR3: CASSQVSRMSYNEQFF
DNA: TGTGCCAGCAGCCAAGTTTCCAGAATGTCCTACAATGAGCAGTTCTTC

V: TRBV29-1
D: .
length: 12
J: TRBJ1-1
size: .
CDR3: CSVAGGYTEAFF
DNA: TGCAGCGTTGCGGGGGGTTACACTGAAGCTTTCTTT

V: TRBV7-9
D: .
length: 14
J: TRBJ1-2
size: .
CDR3: CASTHREANYGYTF
DNA: TGTGCCAGCACCCACAGGGAAGCTAACTATGGCTACACCTTC

V: TRBV5-1
D: .
length: 15
J: TRBJ1-3
size: few
CDR3: CASSLAASTGNTIYF
DNA: TGCGCCAGCAGCCTGGCAGCATCGACTGGAAACACCATATATTTT

V: TRBV12-3/TRBV12-4
D: .
length: 15
J: TRBJ2-2
size: .
CDR3: CASSSEGGNTGELFF
DNA: TGTGCCAGCAGTTCTGAGGGGGGGAACACCGGGGAGCTGTTTTTT

V: TRBV20-1
D: .
length: 13
J: TRBJ2-3
size: few
CDR3: CSAPRFPTDTQYF
DNA: TGCAGTGCTCCCCGGTTCCCCACAGATACGCAGTATTTT

V: TRBV7-2
D: TRBD2
length: 12
J: TRBJ2-5
size: .
CDR3: CASSLAGGGVHF
DNA: TGTGCCAGCAGCTTAGCAGGCGGGGGAGTACACTTC

V: TRBV20-1
D: TRBD2
length: 19
J: TRBJ2-4
size: .
CDR3: CSASAGLAKFVIAKNIQYF
DNA: TGCAGTGCTAGTGCGGGACTAGCCAAATTTGTTATAGCCAAAAACATTCAGTACTTC

V: TRBV4-3
D: .
length: 14
J: TRBJ2-5
size: few
CDR3: CASSQGGELETQYF
DNA: TGCGCCAGCAGCCAAGGGGGGGAGTTAGAGACCCAGTACTTC

V: TRBV7-9
D: TRBD1
length: 15
J: TRBJ2-3
size: .
CDR3: CASSHRDRARDTQYF
DNA: TGTGCCAGCAGCCACCGGGACAGGGCGCGAGATACGCAGTATTTT

V: TRBV6-1
D: TRBD1
length: 15
J: TRBJ1-6
size: .
CDR3: CASSRPGTGFEALHF
DNA: TGTGCCAGCAGCCGTCCCGGGACAGGGTTCGAGGCCCTCCACTTT

V: TRBV6-2/TRBV6-3
D: .
length: 16
J: TRBJ2-7
size: few
CDR3: CASRSLRQPPSYEQYF
DNA: TGTGCCAGCAGATCGTTGCGGCAGCCCCCTTCCTACGAGCAGTACTTC

V: TRBV30
D: .
length: 14
J: TRBJ2-1
size: once
CDR3: CAWSVGRGSNEQFF
DNA: TGTGCCTGGAGTGTAGGGCGTGGGAGCAATGAGCAGTTCTTC